The 10 T cell receptor beta chains listed next were all sequenced from one sample in a study of cytomegalovirus exposure and HLA in healthy donors. PCR was performed using 60 Vbeta and 13 Jbeta primers. Data came from immunoSEQ multiplex PCR; TCRdb stores just in-frame clones and leaves some out. Of tens of thousands of clones listed, roughly 79% are singletons. The specimen was PBMCs. These receptors all come from a man between 50 and 59 years old in good health and CMV-seronegative.

This sequence joins TRBV30 and TRBJ1-1; D is unclear. Trimming took off 3 bases at V and 5 bases at J, with 7 bases between the two ends. The CDR3 contains 11 residues. From germline, CDR1 is GTSNPN and CDR2 SVGIG (reference sequence). The CDR3 coding sequence is TGTGCCTGGAGCGCGAGTACTGAAGCTTTCTTT. Its translation: CAWSASTEAFF.

The chain joins TRBV4-2 to TRBJ2-7; 9 bases map to TRBD2. The CDR3 is 16 amino acids. Germline CDR1 reads LGHNA; CDR2 reads YNFKEQ. With 4 bases clipped from V and 0 bases from J, the junction kept 7 bases outside the gene matches. The CDR3 DNA sequence: TGTGCCAGCAGCCTCAAGACTAGCGGAAACTCCTACGAGCAGTACTTC. Translating gives CASSLKTSGNSYEQYF.

This chain joins TRBV5-5 and TRBJ1-3, with D possibly TRBD1 on 5 matching bases. Trimming cost V 0 bases and J 3 bases, with 10 bases left between them. The germline V gene has CDR1 SGHKS and CDR2 YYEKEE (reference sequence). This CDR3 is 15 amino acids long. CDR3 nucleotides: TGTGCCAGCAGCTTGGGTTCAGGGCATGGAAACACCATATATTTT. This translates into CASSLGSGHGNTIYF.

This clone was seen only once. This chain joins TRBV6-6 and TRBJ2-2; maybe TRBD2 (6 bases). V was pared by 6 bases and J by 1 base, with 9 bases between. From germline, CDR1 is MNHNY and CDR2 SVGAGI (reference sequence). The CDR3 consists of 14 residues. CDR3 loop: CASRRLVNTGELFF. CDR3 nucleotides: TGTGCCAGCAGGAGACTAGTGAACACCGGGGAGCTGTTTTTT.

The V call is TRBV5-5, the J call TRBJ1-5; 7 bases align to TRBD1. The V segment lost 7 bases and the J segment 0 bases; nucleotides outside the gene matches: 4. The germline gives CDR1 SGHKS, CDR2 YYEKEE (reference sequence). The CDR3 extends over 14 amino acids. CDR3 sequence reads: CASGTESSNQPQHF. The DNA of the CDR3 is TGTGCCAGCGGGACAGAGAGTAGCAATCAGCCCCAGCATTTT.

The V gene is TRBV12-5, the J gene TRBJ1-1, with D possibly matching TRBD1 (6 bases). The CDR3 contains 13 residues. With 5 bases removed from V and 1 base from J, the gap between germline ends came to 8 bases. Germline V gene sequence: CDR1 LGHNT, CDR2 FRNRAP. The CDR3 nucleotides are TGTGCTAGTGGTACGGGACAGAACACTGAAGCTTTCTTT. It yields the protein CASGTGQNTEAFF.

Concerning this clone: The same CDR3 is also encoded by other DNA sequences in this sample. This chain links TRBV5-1 with TRBJ2-7; 9 bases are shared with TRBD1. The CDR3 has 15 amino acids. V gave up 4 bases and J gave up 1 base; unmatched junction bases: 6. Germline V gene lookup returns CDR1 SGHRS and CDR2 YFSETQ. The CDR3 here is CASSRGTGSSYEQYF. CDR3 DNA: TGCGCCAGCAGCCGTGGGACAGGGTCTTCCTACGAGCAGTACTTC.

This clone was seen only once. The chain employs TRBV7-9 and TRBJ1-5; 8 bases agree with TRBD1. The CDR3 spans 15 residues. Germline assignment: CDR1 SEHNR and CDR2 FQNEAQ (reference sequence). J gave up 5 bases and V 2 bases, and 5 bases lay outside the gene matches. The CDR3 loop reads CASSLRDRKYQPQHF. The CDR3, as DNA: TGTGCCAGCAGCTTACGGGACAGGAAATATCAGCCCCAGCATTTT.

Here the CDR3 reads CASMGQGLMNTEAFF. DNA for the CDR3: TGTGCCAGCATGGGACAGGGGCTTATGAACACTGAAGCTTTCTTT. The chain joins TRBV2 to TRBJ1-1; 10 bases map to TRBD1. CDR1 and CDR2 from the germline V gene are SNHLY and FYNNEI. V lost 7 bases and J lost 0; bases outside the gene matches: 5. This CDR3 contains 15 residues.

The V call is TRBV21-1, the J call TRBJ2-1; the table names TRBD1, a call not compared with the DNA. TRBV21-1 constitutes a pseudogene. CDR3 length: 11 residues. The CDR3 sequence: CASTRYNEQFF. DNA of the CDR3: TGTGCCAGCACCAGATATAATGAGCAGTTCTTC.